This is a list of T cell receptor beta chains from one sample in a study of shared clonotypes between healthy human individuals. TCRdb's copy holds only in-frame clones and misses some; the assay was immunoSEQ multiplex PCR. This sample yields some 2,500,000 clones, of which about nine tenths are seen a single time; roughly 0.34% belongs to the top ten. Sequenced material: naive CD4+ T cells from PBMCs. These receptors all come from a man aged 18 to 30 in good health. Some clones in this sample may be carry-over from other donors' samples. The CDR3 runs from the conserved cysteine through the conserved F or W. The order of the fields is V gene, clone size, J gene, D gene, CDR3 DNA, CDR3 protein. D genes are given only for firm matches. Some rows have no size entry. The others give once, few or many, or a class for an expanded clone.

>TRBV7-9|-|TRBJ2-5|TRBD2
TGTGCCAGCAGCTTAACTAGCGGGAGAACCCCAGAGACCCAGTACTTC
CASSLTSGRTPETQYF
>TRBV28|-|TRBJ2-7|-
TGTGCCAGCACAGTTAGAGGGGCCTACGAGCAGTACTTC
CASTVRGAYEQYF
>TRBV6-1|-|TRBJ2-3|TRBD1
TGTGCCAGCAGTCGGACAGGGGGCACAGATACGCAGTATTTT
CASSRTGGTDTQYF
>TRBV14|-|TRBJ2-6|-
TGTGCCAGCAGCCTTGCCTCTGGGGCCAACGTCCTGACTTTC
CASSLASGANVLTF
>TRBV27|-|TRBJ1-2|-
TGTGCCAGCAGTTTAGGGTCCAGCCCATTCTCTTCCTATGGCTACACCTTC
CASSLGSSPFSSYGYTF
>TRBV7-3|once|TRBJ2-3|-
TGTGCCAGCAGCTTAATCGTTACCAGCACAGATACGCAGTATTTT
CASSLIVTSTDTQYF
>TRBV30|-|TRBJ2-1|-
TGTGCCTGGAGCCCGGACTACAATGAGCAGTTCTTC
CAWSPDYNEQFF
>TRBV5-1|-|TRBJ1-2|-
TGCGCCAGCAGCTTCCCAGGGGACCTGAGGAGCTACACCTTC
CASSFPGDLRSYTF
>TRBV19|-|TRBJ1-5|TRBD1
TGTGCCAGTAAAAAGGGACAGGGCCATCAGCCCCAGCATTTT
CASKKGQGHQPQHF
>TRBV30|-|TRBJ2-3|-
TGTGCCTACTCTAGCGCAGATACGCAGTATTTT
CAYSSADTQYF
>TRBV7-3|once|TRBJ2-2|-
TGTGCCAGCAGCTCAGGGGCTGTCGGGGAGCTGTTTTTT
CASSSGAVGELFF
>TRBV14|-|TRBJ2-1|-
TGTGCCAGCAGCCAAGATCCTGCCGGCAATGAGCAGTTCTTC
CASSQDPAGNEQFF
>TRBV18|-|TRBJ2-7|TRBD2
TGTGCCAGCTCACCATCTAGCGGAGGTTACGAGCAGTACTTC
CASSPSSGGYEQYF
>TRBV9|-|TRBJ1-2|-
TGTGCCAGCAGTCAGAGCCTGAACTATGGCTACACCTTC
CASSQSLNYGYTF
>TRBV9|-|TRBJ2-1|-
TGTGCCAGCAGCGTAGGCTGGGGGGAGGCGGTAAATGAGCAGTTCTTC
CASSVGWGEAVNEQFF
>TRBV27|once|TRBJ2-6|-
TGTGCCAGCAGTTTAGGGCAGGGAGAAGCTGGGGCCAACGTCCTGACTTTC
CASSLGQGEAGANVLTF
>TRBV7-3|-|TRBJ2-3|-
TGTGCCAGCAGCTTACTACCCGGGTCTAGCACAGATACGCAGTATTTT
CASSLLPGSSTDTQYF
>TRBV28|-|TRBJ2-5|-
TGTGCCAGCAGTTTGGTCAGTGCGTACCAAGAGACCCAGTACTTC
CASSLVSAYQETQYF